This record covers a single TCR beta chain. This record belongs to a study of blood T cell repertoires in COVID-19. Study-wide context: Researchers got acute and convalescent COVID-19 samples from the United States, Italy and Spain.

CDR1 and CDR2 from the germline V gene are LNHNV and YYDKDF (reference sequence). V lost 4 bases, J lost 1 base, and 6 bases stayed unmatched. The CDR3 has 15 amino acids. Per the study methods: Using reference gene primer amplification, nucleated cell counts were estimated. Clones were read by immunoSEQ multiplex PCR, and TCRdb kept only the in-frame ones, dropping some. That table supplies the V and J calls and clone size; D and trimming were determined from the DNA. The table shows about 110,000 clones, with less than 75% occurring only once. Specimen: peripheral blood. The source of this sequence is a woman aged 40 to 55 with acute or convalescent COVID-19. J is TRBJ2-5 and V is TRBV15; 7 bases agree with TRBD1. The CDR3 region is CATSTISGGQETQYF. CDR3 coding DNA: TGTGCCACCAGCACCATATCAGGGGGCCAAGAGACCCAGTACTTC.